The clone carrying this T cell receptor (beta chain) was counted a single time. Antigen specificity is unknown. This specimen comes from a study of shared clonotypes between healthy human individuals. Study information: Aged 18 to 49, the donors were a couple of women and a few men.

Donation came from healthy HIV-negative adults that had no recent acute infections or vaccinations. Study-level results: It was only blood that was sampled, and tissue repertoires likely differ.

Germline CDR1 reads LNHNV; CDR2 reads YYDKDF (reference sequence). The CDR3 consists of 16 residues. The ends lost 4 bases at V and 4 bases at J; junction bases unmatched: 8. TCRdb's copy holds only in-frame clones and misses some; the assay was immunoSEQ multiplex PCR. The sample shows 450,000 to 500,000 clones, 78% of them seen only once. Sequencing was performed on PBMCs. The source is a middle-aged woman in good health. Some clones in this sample may be carry-over from other donors' samples. This chain joins TRBV15 and TRBJ1-1; 11 nucleotides agree with TRBD1. The CDR3: CATSMGQGVGFTEAFF. CDR3 sequence (DNA): TGTGCCACCAGCATGGGACAGGGGGTCGGCTTCACTGAAGCTTTCTTT.